This TCR beta chain was captured by sequencing in a study of cytomegalovirus exposure and HLA in healthy donors. 60 Vbeta and 13 Jbeta primers were used in PCR. Profiling relied on immunoSEQ multiplex PCR, and the TCRdb table lists in-frame clones only, not all of them. The table has about 84,000 clones, 78% seen once. This clone was recorded once. V shed 3 bases, J shed 1 base, and the junction held 1 base outside the gene matches. From germline, CDR1 is MRHNA and CDR2 SNTAGT. The CDR3 has 15 residues. The sequence was obtained from a male donor in good health and CMV-seropositive. Specimen: PBMCs. V is TRBV6-4 and J is TRBJ2-3; TRBD1 matches 10 bases. DNA of the CDR3: TGTGCCAGCAGTGAGGGGACAGGGGGCACAGATACGCAGTATTTT. Protein sequence: CASSEGTGGTDTQYF.